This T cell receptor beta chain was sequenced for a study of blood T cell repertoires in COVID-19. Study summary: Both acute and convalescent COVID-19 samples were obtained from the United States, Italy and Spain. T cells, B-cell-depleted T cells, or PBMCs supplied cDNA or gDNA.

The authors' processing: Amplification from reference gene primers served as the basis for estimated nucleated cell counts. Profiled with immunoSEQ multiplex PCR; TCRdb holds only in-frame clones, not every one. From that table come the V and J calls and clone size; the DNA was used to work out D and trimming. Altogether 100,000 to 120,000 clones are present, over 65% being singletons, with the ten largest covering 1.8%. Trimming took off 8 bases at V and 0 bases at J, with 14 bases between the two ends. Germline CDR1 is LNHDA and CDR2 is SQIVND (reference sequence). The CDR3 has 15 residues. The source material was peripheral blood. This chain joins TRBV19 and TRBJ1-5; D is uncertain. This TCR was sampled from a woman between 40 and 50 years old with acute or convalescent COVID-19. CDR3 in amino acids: CASLDRTYSNQPQHF. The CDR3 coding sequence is TGTGCCAGTCTAGACCGAACCTATAGCAATCAGCCCCAGCATTTT.